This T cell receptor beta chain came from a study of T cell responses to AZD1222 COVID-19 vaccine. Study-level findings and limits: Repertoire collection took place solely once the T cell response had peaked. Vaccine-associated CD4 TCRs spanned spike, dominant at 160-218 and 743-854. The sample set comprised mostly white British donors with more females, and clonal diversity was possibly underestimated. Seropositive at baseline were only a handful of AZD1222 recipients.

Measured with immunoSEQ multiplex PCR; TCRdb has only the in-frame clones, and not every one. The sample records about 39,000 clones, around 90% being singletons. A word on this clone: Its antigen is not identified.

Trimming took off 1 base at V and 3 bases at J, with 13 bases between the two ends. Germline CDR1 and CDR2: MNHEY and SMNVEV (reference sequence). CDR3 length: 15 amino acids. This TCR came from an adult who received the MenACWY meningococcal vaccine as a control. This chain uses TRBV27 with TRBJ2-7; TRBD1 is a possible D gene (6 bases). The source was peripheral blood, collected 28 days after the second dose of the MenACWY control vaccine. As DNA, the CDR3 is TGTGCCAGCAGTTTATTAGGACAGTCTTTCTACGAGCAGTACTTC. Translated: CASSLLGQSFYEQYF.